The clone carrying this TCR beta chain was counted between two and nine times. The antigen is undetermined. What was sequenced were expressed TCRB transcripts, since all of the isolated RNA had been reverse transcribed. Profiled with immunoSEQ multiplex PCR; TCRdb holds only in-frame clones, not every one. The sample shows about 230,000 clones, roughly 16% of them seen only once. A heparinised blood draw that averaged about 120 mL was obtained once from each donor. A sort by CD45RO/CCR7/CD25/CD127/CD95/CD27 yielded CD4+ naive, central memory, regulatory and stem cell-like memory cells. The source of the sample is a study of beta chain features in type 1 diabetes. Overall study results and limits: Shorter TCRB CDR3s, moderately but significantly so, were found in Type 1 diabetes patients in all four CD4+ subsets.

CDR3 length: 13 residues. Germline V gene sequence: CDR1 SQVTM, CDR2 ANQGSEA. V shed 4 bases and J shed 7 bases, with 14 bases lying between them. The chain couples TRBV29-1 to TRBJ1-5, with D possibly TRBD1 on 5 matching bases. Input material: naive CD4+ T cells from blood. This sequence was found in a man younger than 40 with type 1 diabetes. The CDR3 protein is CSVVGQAGQPQHF. The CDR3 DNA is TGCAGCGTTGTGGGGCAGGCCGGACAGCCCCAGCATTTT.